The T cell receptor beta chain under discussion was sequenced for a study of shared clonotypes between healthy human individuals. Each sorted subset replicate got 200 ng genomic DNA, tens of thousands of genomes. Original handling: Sequence data from immunoSEQ were junction-only and lacked quality scores; consequently, filtering differed. Sequenced by immunoSEQ multiplex PCR; TCRdb stores in-frame clones only, minus some. V, J and clone size reflect that table, while D and trimming were determined from the DNA. The data show about 2.1 million clones, with roughly 93% seen just once and around 1.7% held by the top ten. Study-level points and caveats: Estimated richness values were generally larger in naive subsets than in memory subsets.

Points on this clone: Its antigen is undetermined.

Trimming removed 2 bases from V and 3 bases from J; junction bases left unmatched: 10. CDR3 length equals 17 residues. The V gene's germline CDR1 is SGHAT and CDR2 FQNNGV. Naive CD8 cells comprised CD45RO-negative, CCR7-positively selected cells, excluding terminally differentiated effector memory CD45RA+ cells. This sequence was found in a man younger than 35 in good health. Some clones in this sample may be carry-over from other donors' samples. The sequenced material came from naive CD8+ T cells from PBMCs. The chain joins TRBV11-2 to TRBJ1-1; 9 bases are shared with TRBD1. CDR3 DNA sequence: TGTGCCAGCAGCTTAAGTGGACAGGGGCTAATTGACACTGAAGCTTTCTTT. This gives the protein CASSLSGQGLIDTEAFF.